This TCR beta chain was obtained from a study of immune heterogeneity within non-small cell lung tumors (dated by TCRdb to 2017 to 2018). With regard to the full study: By histology, a few squamous cell carcinomas, approximately 11 non-squamous carcinomas and 1 tumor not otherwise specified were included. Neoantigen binding to each patient's HLA alleles was predicted with netMHCpan-3.0 for mutant peptides of 8 to 11 amino acids. To examine intratumoral immune heterogeneity, the study used whole-exome sequencing, RNA-seq and TCR beta repertoire sequencing on multiple spatially distinct regions of each NSCLC tumor. TCR repertoires were analyzed from 55 to 70 tumor loci of roughly 16 patients, whereas transcriptome data were available for only around 48 loci from about a dozen patients.

Genomic DNA was extracted from bulk tumor tissue and used as the TCR template, and approximately 600 ng gDNA was amplified per sample. During surgery, several biopsies were collected from each primary tumor and placed as far from one another as possible within the tumor mass. Patients in the study cohort, which was described as untreated, were newly diagnosed NSCLC cases going through curative surgery. Donors were about 16 newly diagnosed non-small cell lung cancer patients undergoing surgery with curative intent. A couple of independent pathologists reviewed the resected tumor masses. Only DNA and RNA samples of high quality went on to sequencing. On the study overall, not on this receptor specifically: For the most part, high-frequency TCR beta clonotypes differed from one individual patient to another. A statistically significant but moderate positive correlation (R approximately 0.31) was observed between local T-cell repertoire clonality and local tumor mutational burden. Identical dominant CDR3B clonotypes recurred across loci within a patient, yet different tumor locations also harbored unique high-frequency clones.

With regard to this clonotype: Its antigen has not been determined. This clone may be a read error of a much larger clone one base away.

A multiplex PCR system amplified the TCR beta CDR3 region, with a first 10-cycle round using 32 V-gene forward and 13 J-gene reverse primers. The first PCR round was done with a QIAGEN Multiplex PCR Kit, and the primer sequences were filed in Chinese patent CN105087789A. Illumina universal primers were attached in a second round of PCR run with the Phusion High-Fidelity PCR Kit. The TCR libraries underwent paired-end sequencing with a read length of 151 bp on the Illumina HiSeq X Ten platform. On the study's bioinformatics: Reads without multiplex PCR primers were removed using Cutadapt, read pairs were merged using PEAR, and CDR3 regions were called using MiXCR with default settings. Repertoire diversity used Shannon entropy, and clonality was computed as one minus Shannon entropy divided by ln of productive unique sequence count. Dominant or high-frequency T-cell clones were defined as clonotypes at frequencies of at least 0.5%. TCRdb redid the processing of the public reads, applying fastp at Q25 and MiXCR, and retained in-frame beta chains. When rows share a CDR3 protein, they turn into one entry using the most common DNA and genes. TCRdb, rather than the study authors, made the V and J calls. In this sample the table shows fewer than 15,000 distinct CDR3 sequences, 20% to 25% of which occur a single time. The biggest ten clones account for 13% of the sample.

The CDR3 holds 14 amino acids from the cysteine to the phenylalanine. Only the CDR3 DNA is retained, 42 bases long and in frame from the first base. CDR1 and CDR2 are read off the germline V gene (reference sequence) as DFQATT and SNEGSKA. Sequencing was carried out using lung tumor tissue. This TCR was recovered from a man in his fifties with non-small cell lung cancer. The sequence links TRBV20-1 to TRBJ2-7; 11 bases in the middle match TRBD2. This receptor carries the CDR3 CSDRVLAGGYEQYF. The sequence in DNA is TGCAGTGATAGAGTCCTAGCGGGGGGCTACGAGCAGTACTTC.